Sequencing of this T cell receptor (beta chain) was carried out in a study of molecular identifiers for immune sequencing clone quantification. Study findings and constraints: Clones above 20 RNA copies held over 98% of effector molecules, under 1% in naive cells.

In TCRdb, the PCR reads were re-called with MiXCR into one record per CDR3 protein. Of 400,000 to 600,000 distinct CDR3 sequences listed, 20% to 25% were seen once; the top ten hold about 0.84%. This clonotype was observed many times. Its antigen is still unknown. The V gene's germline CDR1 is MDHEN and CDR2 SYDVKM. The V gene lost 3 bases and the J gene lost 1 base, with 9 bases spanning the gap. CDR3 length: 14 residues. The chain employs TRBV28 and TRBJ2-5; no reliable D call. The source of this sequence is a human donor in good health. Some libraries in this study had Jurkat cell RNA spiked in. Sequencing was performed on naive CD8+ T cells from blood, with Jurkat cell RNA spiked in. Indicated subset: FACS-sorted CD8+CD4-CCR7+CD45RA+ naive T cells. The CDR3 spells CASSLGQIQETQYF. The CDR3 region has the DNA TGTGCCAGCAGTTTGGGTCAGATCCAAGAGACCCAGTACTTC.